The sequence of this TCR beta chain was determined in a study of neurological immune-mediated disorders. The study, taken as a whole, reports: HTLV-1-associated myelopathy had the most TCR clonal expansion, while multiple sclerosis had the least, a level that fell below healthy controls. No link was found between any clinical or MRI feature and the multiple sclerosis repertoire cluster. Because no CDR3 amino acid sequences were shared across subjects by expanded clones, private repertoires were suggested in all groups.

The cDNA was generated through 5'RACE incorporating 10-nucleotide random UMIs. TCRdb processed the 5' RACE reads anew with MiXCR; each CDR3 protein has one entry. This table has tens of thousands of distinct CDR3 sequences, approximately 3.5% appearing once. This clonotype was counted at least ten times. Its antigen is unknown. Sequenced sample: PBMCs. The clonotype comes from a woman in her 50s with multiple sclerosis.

The CDR3 spells CASSWGAGASYEQYF. The DNA of the CDR3 is TGTGCCAGCAGTTGGGGGGCCGGGGCCTCCTACGAGCAGTACTTC. V gene TRBV6-5 combines with J gene TRBJ2-7; TRBD1 or TRBD2 may be the D gene (6 bases each). The CDR3 runs 15 residues. Per the germline V gene, CDR1 is MNHEY and CDR2 is SVGAGI. V lost 4 bases, J lost 0 bases, and 13 bases lay in between.